This note documents a single TCR beta chain sequence. The sample comes from a study of blood T cell repertoires in COVID-19. Study-wide context: From the United States, Italy and Spain came samples of acute and convalescent COVID-19. PBMCs, B-cell-depleted T cells, or T cells were the source of the cDNA or gDNA that made up the material.

V lost 0 bases, J lost 7 bases, and 12 bases lay in between. Germline assignment: CDR1 LNHDA and CDR2 SQIVND (reference sequence). This CDR3 comprises 14 residues. Authors' methods: By means of reference gene primer amplification, nucleated cell counts were estimated. TCRdb's table, derived via immunoSEQ multiplex PCR, lists solely in-frame clones and lacks some. V and J calls and clone size are copied from that table; D and trimming were computed from the DNA. In the table there are some 80,000 clones, approximately 86% of which are singletons. V and J are TRBV19 and TRBJ2-5; the D gene is possibly TRBD1 (5 bases). This clonotype was sampled from a man at least 80 years old with active or convalescent COVID-19. The sequenced sample was peripheral blood. CDR3 residues: CASSIDRQGGTQYF. Written as DNA, the CDR3 is TGTGCCAGTAGTATAGATCGGCAGGGTGGGACCCAGTACTTC. The full variable domain, with the rest looked up from reference TRBV19 and TRBJ2-5, is DGGITQSPKYLFRKEGQNVTLSCEQNLNHDAMYWYRQDPGQGLRLIYYSQIVNDFQKGDIAEGYSVSREKKESFPLTVTSAQKNPTAFYLCASSIDRQGGTQYFGPGTRLLVL.